This T cell receptor (beta chain) appears in the sequencing data of a study of blood T cell repertoires in COVID-19. At the level of the study: Samples came from the United States, Italy and Spain, spanning acute and convalescent COVID-19.

Sequencing was performed with immunoSEQ multiplex PCR; in TCRdb, only in-frame clones are kept and a portion is missing. The sample yields roughly 230,000 clones, roughly 84% seen once. CDR3 length: 14 residues. Germline V CDR1 and CDR2: MNHEY, SMNVEV (reference sequence). Trimming stripped 3 bases from V and 4 bases from J, with 12 bases between. The receptor was derived from a woman older than 75 with acute or convalescent COVID-19. The chain recombines TRBV27 with TRBJ1-2; TRBD1 is a possible D gene (6 bases). The sequencing sample was made of peripheral blood. CDR3: CASSFQGRVYGYTF. The CDR3 DNA follows: TGTGCCAGCAGTTTTCAGGGGCGCGTCTATGGCTACACCTTC.